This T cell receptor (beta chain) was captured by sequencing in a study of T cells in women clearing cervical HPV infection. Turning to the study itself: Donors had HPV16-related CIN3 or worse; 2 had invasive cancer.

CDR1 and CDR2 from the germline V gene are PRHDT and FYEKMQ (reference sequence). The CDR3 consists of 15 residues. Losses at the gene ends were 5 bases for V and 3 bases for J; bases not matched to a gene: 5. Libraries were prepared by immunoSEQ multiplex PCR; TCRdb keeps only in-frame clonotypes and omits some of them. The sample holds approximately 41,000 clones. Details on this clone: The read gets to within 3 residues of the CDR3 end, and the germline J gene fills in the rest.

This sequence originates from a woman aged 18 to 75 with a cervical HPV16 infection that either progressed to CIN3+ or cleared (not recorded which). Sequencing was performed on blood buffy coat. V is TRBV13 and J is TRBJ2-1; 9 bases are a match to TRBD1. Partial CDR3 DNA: TGTGCCAGCAGCCCCCGGGACAGGGTCTACAATGAG. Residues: CASSPRDRVYNE. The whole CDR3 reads CASSPRDRVYNEQFF.